The rows below give T cell receptor beta chains drawn from one sample of a study of control samples from healthy donors and cancer patients. TCRdb keeps only in-frame clones here, not all; method: immunoSEQ multiplex PCR. Altogether about 130,000 clones are present, 85% to 95% being singletons, with the ten largest covering 0.58%. Sequencing was carried out using PBMCs. These receptors were taken from a man older than 75 with head and neck cancer. Each CDR3 is given with its conserved first and last residue. The D gene is left open where the match is weak. For some rows the clone size is stated as once, few or many, or as a class when expanded; others skip it.

CDR3 protein: CASSEAGGTDTQYF
CDR3 DNA: TGTGCCAGCAGTGAAGCGGGGGGCACAGATACGCAGTATTTT
V gene: TRBV25-1
clone size: once
D gene: TRBD2
J gene: TRBJ2-3
CDR3 length: 14

CDR3 protein: CASSPDDRVGTGELFF
CDR3 DNA: TGTGCCAGCAGCCCAGACGACAGGGTTGGCACCGGGGAGCTGTTTTTT
V gene: TRBV16
clone size: .
D gene: TRBD1
J gene: TRBJ2-2
CDR3 length: 16

CDR3 protein: CASSLGLSSYNSPLHF
CDR3 DNA: TGTGCCAGCAGCTTGGGTCTGAGCTCCTATAATTCACCCCTCCACTTT
V gene: TRBV5-6
clone size: .
D gene: .
J gene: TRBJ1-6
CDR3 length: 16

CDR3 protein: CASGASGGAVDTQYF
CDR3 DNA: TGTGCCAGCGGAGCTAGCGGGGGGGCGGTGGATACGCAGTATTTT
V gene: TRBV5-8
clone size: .
D gene: TRBD2
J gene: TRBJ2-3
CDR3 length: 15

CDR3 protein: CASSIYSTETQYF
CDR3 DNA: TGTGCCAGTAGTATTTACTCGACGGAGACCCAGTACTTC
V gene: TRBV19
clone size: .
D gene: .
J gene: TRBJ2-5
CDR3 length: 13

CDR3 protein: CSASRGKWTGELFF
CDR3 DNA: TGCAGTGCTAGTAGGGGGAAGTGGACCGGGGAGCTGTTTTTT
V gene: TRBV20-1
clone size: .
D gene: .
J gene: TRBJ2-2
CDR3 length: 14

CDR3 protein: CASRLTGGFETQYF
CDR3 DNA: TGTGCCAGCAGATTAACAGGAGGGTTCGAGACCCAGTACTTC
V gene: TRBV6-5
clone size: .
D gene: .
J gene: TRBJ2-5
CDR3 length: 14

CDR3 protein: CASSWGRRGTEAFF
CDR3 DNA: TGTGCCAGCAGCTGGGGACGGCGGGGGACTGAAGCTTTCTTT
V gene: TRBV7-9
clone size: few
D gene: .
J gene: TRBJ1-1
CDR3 length: 14

CDR3 protein: CASSLQLNTEAFF
CDR3 DNA: TGTGCCAGCAGCTTACAGCTGAACACTGAAGCTTTCTTT
V gene: TRBV27
clone size: .
D gene: .
J gene: TRBJ1-1
CDR3 length: 13

CDR3 protein: CASSEKQGHEQYF
CDR3 DNA: TGTGCCAGCAGTGAAAAACAGGGGCACGAGCAGTACTTC
V gene: TRBV6-1
clone size: .
D gene: TRBD1
J gene: TRBJ2-7
CDR3 length: 13

CDR3 protein: CASSLEAGGGEQFF
CDR3 DNA: TGCGCCAGCAGCTTGGAGGCGGGAGGGGGAGAGCAGTTCTTC
V gene: TRBV5-1
clone size: .
D gene: TRBD2
J gene: TRBJ2-1
CDR3 length: 14

CDR3 protein: CASSLGRGRLTDTQYF
CDR3 DNA: TGCGCCAGCAGCTTGGGGCGGGGGCGTCTCACAGATACGCAGTATTTT
V gene: TRBV5-1
clone size: once
D gene: .
J gene: TRBJ2-3
CDR3 length: 16

CDR3 protein: CASSLGTTRDRADQPQHF
CDR3 DNA: TGTGCCAGCAGCTTAGGTACAACCCGGGACAGGGCAGATCAGCCCCAGCATTTT
V gene: TRBV7-2
clone size: .
D gene: TRBD1
J gene: TRBJ1-5
CDR3 length: 18

CDR3 protein: CASTSLSAGGPETQYF
CDR3 DNA: TGTGCCAGCACCTCACTGTCAGCGGGGGGCCCAGAGACCCAGTACTTC
V gene: TRBV6-6
clone size: .
D gene: TRBD2
J gene: TRBJ2-5
CDR3 length: 16

CDR3 protein: CASSYGDRAYGYTF
CDR3 DNA: TGTGCCAGCAGTTACGGGGACAGGGCCTATGGCTACACCTTC
V gene: TRBV6-5
clone size: .
D gene: TRBD1
J gene: TRBJ1-2
CDR3 length: 14

CDR3 protein: CASRLAMTGYSYEQYF
CDR3 DNA: TGTGCAAGTCGCTTAGCCATGACAGGCTACTCCTACGAGCAGTACTTC
V gene: TRBV12-2
clone size: .
D gene: .
J gene: TRBJ2-7
CDR3 length: 16

CDR3 protein: CATSRDLGGYTF
CDR3 DNA: TGTGCCACCAGCAGAGATTTGGGGGGCTACACCTTC
V gene: TRBV15
clone size: .
D gene: .
J gene: TRBJ1-2
CDR3 length: 12

CDR3 protein: CATSREVPGELFF
CDR3 DNA: TGTGCCACCAGCAGGGAGGTCCCCGGGGAGCTGTTTTTT
V gene: TRBV24-1
clone size: .
D gene: .
J gene: TRBJ2-2
CDR3 length: 13

CDR3 protein: CASGGGDYGYTF
CDR3 DNA: TGTGCCAGCGGCGGGGGGGACTATGGCTACACCTTC
V gene: TRBV9
clone size: few
D gene: .
J gene: TRBJ1-2
CDR3 length: 12

CDR3 protein: CACRSYNEQFF
CDR3 DNA: TGTGCCTGCCGAAGCTACAATGAGCAGTTCTTC
V gene: TRBV30
clone size: few
D gene: .
J gene: TRBJ2-1
CDR3 length: 11

CDR3 protein: CASSLAGLAASYEQYF
CDR3 DNA: TGTGCCAGCAGCTTAGCAGGCCTAGCGGCCTCCTACGAGCAGTACTTC
V gene: TRBV11-2
clone size: .
D gene: TRBD2
J gene: TRBJ2-7
CDR3 length: 16

CDR3 protein: CASSLGRRVREQYF
CDR3 DNA: TGTGCCAGCAGCTTAGGAAGGAGGGTGAGAGAGCAGTACTTC
V gene: TRBV13
clone size: .
D gene: .
J gene: TRBJ2-7
CDR3 length: 14

CDR3 protein: CASSVRGGPTDTQYF
CDR3 DNA: TGTGCCAGCAGCGTACGCGGGGGGCCCACGGATACGCAGTATTTT
V gene: TRBV9
clone size: .
D gene: TRBD2
J gene: TRBJ2-3
CDR3 length: 15

CDR3 protein: CASSQDGRIFTNEQFF
CDR3 DNA: TGTGCCAGCAGCCAAGACGGGAGGATATTTACTAATGAGCAGTTCTTC
V gene: TRBV3-1/TRBV3-2
clone size: .
D gene: TRBD2
J gene: TRBJ2-1
CDR3 length: 16

CDR3 protein: CASSTPQTGGNTIYF
CDR3 DNA: TGTGCCAGCAGCACCCCACAGACCGGAGGAAACACCATATATTTT
V gene: TRBV5-4
clone size: .
D gene: .
J gene: TRBJ1-3
CDR3 length: 15

CDR3 protein: CASSFFGTDTQYF
CDR3 DNA: TGCGCCAGCAGCTTTTTTGGGACAGATACGCAGTATTTT
V gene: TRBV5-1
clone size: .
D gene: .
J gene: TRBJ2-3
CDR3 length: 13

CDR3 protein: CSARDSGTFYEQYF
CDR3 DNA: TGCAGTGCTCGTGATAGCGGGACATTTTACGAGCAGTACTTC
V gene: TRBV20-1
clone size: .
D gene: TRBD2
J gene: TRBJ2-7
CDR3 length: 14

CDR3 protein: CASSALAGPEGGYTF
CDR3 DNA: TGTGCCAGCAGCGCCCTGGCAGGGCCCGAAGGGGGCTACACCTTC
V gene: TRBV9
clone size: once
D gene: .
J gene: TRBJ1-2
CDR3 length: 15

CDR3 protein: CASSHKTGLSYEQYF
CDR3 DNA: TGCGCCAGCAGCCATAAGACAGGCCTGTCCTACGAGCAGTACTTC
V gene: TRBV4-3
clone size: .
D gene: .
J gene: TRBJ2-7
CDR3 length: 15

CDR3 protein: CASSQDSGYNEQFF
CDR3 DNA: TGCGCCAGCAGCCAAGACAGCGGGTACAATGAGCAGTTCTTC
V gene: TRBV4-1
clone size: once
D gene: .
J gene: TRBJ2-1
CDR3 length: 14

CDR3 protein: CASSQDEGVNTGELFF
CDR3 DNA: TGTGCCAGCAGCCAAGATGAGGGGGTTAACACCGGGGAGCTGTTTTTT
V gene: TRBV3-1/TRBV3-2
clone size: .
D gene: .
J gene: TRBJ2-2
CDR3 length: 16

CDR3 protein: CARSEDRGSYNEQFF
CDR3 DNA: TGTGCCAGAAGCGAAGACAGGGGCTCCTACAATGAGCAGTTCTTC
V gene: TRBV11-2
clone size: .
D gene: TRBD1
J gene: TRBJ2-1
CDR3 length: 15

CDR3 protein: CASSQAYRGNTGELFF
CDR3 DNA: TGCGCCAGCAGCCAAGCATACAGGGGAAACACCGGGGAGCTGTTTTTT
V gene: TRBV4-1
clone size: once
D gene: TRBD1
J gene: TRBJ2-2
CDR3 length: 16

CDR3 protein: CASSYTRRRQEQFF
CDR3 DNA: TGTGCCAGCAGTTACACGAGAAGAAGACAAGAGCAGTTCTTC
V gene: TRBV6-5
clone size: .
D gene: .
J gene: TRBJ2-1
CDR3 length: 14

CDR3 protein: CASRPDGTSGAYEQYF
CDR3 DNA: TGCGCCAGCAGACCAGATGGGACTAGCGGGGCCTACGAGCAGTACTTC
V gene: TRBV5-1
clone size: .
D gene: TRBD2
J gene: TRBJ2-7
CDR3 length: 16

CDR3 protein: CAGSFDKPNYGYTF
CDR3 DNA: TGCGCCGGCAGCTTCGACAAGCCTAACTATGGCTACACCTTC
V gene: TRBV5-1
clone size: .
D gene: .
J gene: TRBJ1-2
CDR3 length: 14

CDR3 protein: CSSRAGYYTEAFF
CDR3 DNA: TGCAGCAGTAGGGCAGGGTATTACACTGAAGCTTTCTTT
V gene: TRBV29-1
clone size: .
D gene: .
J gene: TRBJ1-1
CDR3 length: 13

CDR3 protein: CASSLAGIFTGELFF
CDR3 DNA: TGTGCCAGCAGCCTAGCGGGAATTTTCACCGGGGAGCTGTTTTTT
V gene: TRBV5-5
clone size: .
D gene: TRBD2
J gene: TRBJ2-2
CDR3 length: 15

CDR3 protein: CASSSTWDIGPYEQYF
CDR3 DNA: TGTGCCAGCAGCTCGACCTGGGACATTGGGCCCTACGAGCAGTACTTC
V gene: TRBV7-9
clone size: .
D gene: .
J gene: TRBJ2-7
CDR3 length: 16

CDR3 protein: CASSVDAGRAPDTQYF
CDR3 DNA: TGTGCCAGCAGCGTAGACGCAGGGAGGGCCCCAGATACGCAGTATTTT
V gene: TRBV9
clone size: .
D gene: TRBD2
J gene: TRBJ2-3
CDR3 length: 16

CDR3 protein: CASSTQSNQPQHF
CDR3 DNA: TGTGCCAGCAGTACACAGAGCAATCAGCCCCAGCATTTT
V gene: TRBV6-5
clone size: once
D gene: .
J gene: TRBJ1-5
CDR3 length: 13

CDR3 protein: CASSPKSVSGNTIYF
CDR3 DNA: TGTGCCAGCTCACCAAAATCGGTCTCTGGAAACACCATATATTTT
V gene: TRBV18
clone size: .
D gene: .
J gene: TRBJ1-3
CDR3 length: 15

CDR3 protein: CASSLAGGTGNNSPLHF
CDR3 DNA: TGTGCCAGCAGCTTAGCCGGAGGGACAGGGAATAATTCACCCCTCCACTTT
V gene: TRBV7-6
clone size: once
D gene: TRBD1
J gene: TRBJ1-6
CDR3 length: 17

CDR3 protein: CAISPGGRIGNTIYF
CDR3 DNA: TGTGCCATCAGTCCAGGGGGCAGGATTGGAAACACCATATATTTT
V gene: TRBV10-3
clone size: .
D gene: TRBD1
J gene: TRBJ1-3
CDR3 length: 15

CDR3 protein: CASSHFGQGPNEKLFF
CDR3 DNA: TGCGCCAGCAGTCATTTCGGACAGGGCCCTAATGAAAAACTGTTTTTT
V gene: TRBV5-1
clone size: .
D gene: TRBD1
J gene: TRBJ1-4
CDR3 length: 16

CDR3 protein: CATPPRRGTGNSPLHF
CDR3 DNA: TGTGCCACCCCACCAAGGCGGGGTACGGGAAATTCACCCCTCCACTTT
V gene: TRBV7-2
clone size: .
D gene: .
J gene: TRBJ1-6
CDR3 length: 16

CDR3 protein: CASSPFGGVNTGELFF
CDR3 DNA: TGTGCCAGCAGTCCTTTCGGTGGAGTTAACACCGGGGAGCTGTTTTTT
V gene: TRBV27
clone size: .
D gene: .
J gene: TRBJ2-2
CDR3 length: 16

CDR3 protein: CASRSSGANVLTF
CDR3 DNA: TGTGCCAGCAGGAGCTCTGGGGCCAACGTCCTGACTTTC
V gene: TRBV27
clone size: .
D gene: .
J gene: TRBJ2-6
CDR3 length: 13

CDR3 protein: CASSYSLRGSYGYTF
CDR3 DNA: TGTGCCAGCAGTTACTCGTTGCGGGGTTCCTATGGCTACACCTTC
V gene: TRBV6-5
clone size: .
D gene: .
J gene: TRBJ1-2
CDR3 length: 15

CDR3 protein: CASSQDYRGGYTF
CDR3 DNA: TGTGCCAGCAGCCAAGATTATAGGGGTGGCTACACCTTC
V gene: TRBV14
clone size: few
D gene: .
J gene: TRBJ1-2
CDR3 length: 13

CDR3 protein: CASSRGLETESLTGELFF
CDR3 DNA: TGTGCCAGCAGCCGGGGCCTAGAAACCGAGTCCTTGACCGGGGAGCTGTTTTTT
V gene: TRBV9
clone size: .
D gene: .
J gene: TRBJ2-2
CDR3 length: 18

CDR3 protein: CASGPYGTGRIGYTF
CDR3 DNA: TGTGCCAGCGGGCCGTATGGGACAGGACGAATCGGCTACACCTTC
V gene: TRBV27
clone size: .
D gene: TRBD1
J gene: TRBJ1-2
CDR3 length: 15

CDR3 protein: CASSSLGQGRNEQFF
CDR3 DNA: TGTGCCAGCAGCTCTCTTGGACAGGGACGGAATGAGCAGTTCTTC
V gene: TRBV11-2
clone size: .
D gene: TRBD1
J gene: TRBJ2-1
CDR3 length: 15

CDR3 protein: CASSQGVGYEQYF
CDR3 DNA: TGCGCCAGCAGCCAAGGGGTTGGTTACGAGCAGTACTTC
V gene: TRBV4-1
clone size: .
D gene: .
J gene: TRBJ2-7
CDR3 length: 13

CDR3 protein: CASSETSGTGTDTQYF
CDR3 DNA: TGTGCCAGCAGCGAGACTAGCGGGACCGGCACAGATACGCAGTATTTT
V gene: TRBV9
clone size: .
D gene: TRBD2
J gene: TRBJ2-3
CDR3 length: 16

CDR3 protein: CASSYAPDGRYEQYF
CDR3 DNA: TGTGCCAGCAGTTACGCACCTGACGGCCGCTACGAGCAGTACTTC
V gene: TRBV6-5
clone size: .
D gene: .
J gene: TRBJ2-7
CDR3 length: 15

CDR3 protein: CASSYRAPNYGYTF
CDR3 DNA: TGTGCCAGCAGTTACAGGGCACCTAACTATGGCTACACCTTC
V gene: TRBV6-5
clone size: .
D gene: .
J gene: TRBJ1-2
CDR3 length: 14